These T cell receptor beta chains were read from a single sample in a study of shared clonotypes between healthy human individuals. TCRdb's copy holds only in-frame clones and misses some; the assay was immunoSEQ multiplex PCR. The table shows millions of clones, with roughly 94% occurring only once. The sample taken for sequencing was naive CD8+ T cells sorted from blood. The receptors were gathered from a young man in good health. Both conserved end residues are part of each CDR3. Each record gives: D gene, J gene, V gene, clone size, CDR3 protein, CDR3 DNA. D genes are given only for firm matches. Clone size is not always given. Where it is, it says once, few, many or a class for expanded clones.

d_call: TRBD2; j_call: TRBJ2-2; v_call: TRBV11-2; clone_size: -; cdr3_aa: CASSLEGLAGPTGELFF; cdr3_nt: TGTGCCAGCAGCTTAGAAGGACTAGCGGGACCCACCGGGGAGCTGTTTTTT
d_call: -; j_call: TRBJ2-3; v_call: TRBV7-2; clone_size: -; cdr3_aa: CASSSPTDTQYF; cdr3_nt: TGTGCCAGCAGCTCCCCCACAGATACGCAGTATTTT
d_call: -; j_call: TRBJ1-2; v_call: TRBV19; clone_size: -; cdr3_aa: CASTLDGLYGYTF; cdr3_nt: TGTGCCAGTACCTTGGACGGACTCTATGGCTACACCTTC
d_call: -; j_call: TRBJ1-2; v_call: TRBV9; clone_size: -; cdr3_aa: CASSVAKGLNYGYTF; cdr3_nt: TGTGCCAGCAGCGTAGCTAAGGGCTTGAACTATGGCTACACCTTC
d_call: TRBD1; j_call: TRBJ1-2; v_call: TRBV29-1; clone_size: -; cdr3_aa: CSVTGGATNGYTF; cdr3_nt: TGCAGCGTCACAGGGGGCGCGACGAATGGCTACACCTTC
d_call: -; j_call: TRBJ2-7; v_call: TRBV5-1; clone_size: -; cdr3_aa: CASSLVDTYEQYF; cdr3_nt: TGCGCCAGCAGCTTGGTGGATACATACGAGCAGTACTTC
d_call: -; j_call: TRBJ2-5; v_call: TRBV5-1; clone_size: -; cdr3_aa: CASSLEGGWMETQYF; cdr3_nt: TGCGCCAGCAGCTTGGAGGGAGGCTGGATGGAGACCCAGTACTTC
d_call: -; j_call: TRBJ2-7; v_call: TRBV27; clone_size: -; cdr3_aa: CASSPTTGTYEQYF; cdr3_nt: TGTGCCAGCAGTCCCACGACAGGCACCTACGAGCAGTACTTC
d_call: -; j_call: TRBJ1-6; v_call: TRBV27; clone_size: -; cdr3_aa: CASSLRGLYNSPLHF; cdr3_nt: TGTGCCAGCAGTTTAAGAGGACTTTATAATTCACCCCTCCACTTT
d_call: -; j_call: TRBJ1-1; v_call: TRBV28; clone_size: -; cdr3_aa: CASSPNRNTEAFF; cdr3_nt: TGTGCCAGCAGTCCCAACAGGAACACTGAAGCTTTCTTT
d_call: -; j_call: TRBJ2-7; v_call: TRBV4-3; clone_size: -; cdr3_aa: CASSQGWRQGPHEQYF; cdr3_nt: TGCGCCAGCAGCCAAGGTTGGCGGCAGGGTCCCCACGAGCAGTACTTC
d_call: -; j_call: TRBJ2-7; v_call: TRBV7-9; clone_size: -; cdr3_aa: CASSLVRETYEQYF; cdr3_nt: TGTGCCAGCAGCTTAGTCAGGGAGACCTACGAGCAGTACTTC
d_call: TRBD1; j_call: TRBJ2-5; v_call: TRBV29-1; clone_size: -; cdr3_aa: CSVEGQGAIQETQYF; cdr3_nt: TGCAGCGTTGAAGGACAGGGGGCCATTCAAGAGACCCAGTACTTC
d_call: -; j_call: TRBJ2-6; v_call: TRBV18; clone_size: once; cdr3_aa: CASSQPWDLQSRANVLTF; cdr3_nt: TGTGCCAGCTCACAACCTTGGGACTTACAAAGTCGGGCCAACGTCCTGACTTTC
d_call: -; j_call: TRBJ1-6; v_call: TRBV19; clone_size: few; cdr3_aa: CASNADSPPSPLHF; cdr3_nt: TGTGCCAGTAACGCGGACAGCCCACCTTCACCCCTCCACTTT
d_call: -; j_call: TRBJ2-1; v_call: TRBV25-1; clone_size: -; cdr3_aa: CASSESGSMDEQFF; cdr3_nt: TGTGCCAGCAGTGAATCGGGCTCCATGGATGAGCAGTTCTTC
d_call: -; j_call: TRBJ1-3; v_call: TRBV27; clone_size: -; cdr3_aa: CASRVAGNSGNTIYF; cdr3_nt: TGTGCCAGCAGGGTAGCGGGAAACTCTGGAAACACCATATATTTT
d_call: -; j_call: TRBJ2-1; v_call: TRBV6-5; clone_size: -; cdr3_aa: CASSFGTVREQFF; cdr3_nt: TGTGCCAGCAGCTTTGGGACTGTGCGTGAGCAGTTCTTC
d_call: TRBD2; j_call: TRBJ2-7; v_call: TRBV27; clone_size: -; cdr3_aa: CASSLSWASGSYEQYF; cdr3_nt: TGTGCCAGCAGTTTATCGTGGGCTAGCGGGTCCTACGAGCAGTACTTC
d_call: -; j_call: TRBJ1-6; v_call: TRBV7-9; clone_size: -; cdr3_aa: CASSSGAELTLHF; cdr3_nt: TGTGCCAGCAGCTCAGGAGCCGAACTCACCCTCCACTTT
d_call: TRBD2; j_call: TRBJ2-7; v_call: TRBV15; clone_size: -; cdr3_aa: CATSRDLGTSNEQYF; cdr3_nt: TGTGCCACCAGCAGAGATCTTGGGACTAGCAACGAGCAGTACTTC
d_call: TRBD2; j_call: TRBJ2-1; v_call: TRBV5-6; clone_size: -; cdr3_aa: CASSLSGLAYNEQFF; cdr3_nt: TGTGCCAGCAGCTTGTCCGGACTAGCCTACAATGAGCAGTTCTTC
d_call: TRBD2; j_call: TRBJ2-1; v_call: TRBV25-1; clone_size: -; cdr3_aa: CASSAREVAYNEQFF; cdr3_nt: TGTGCCAGCAGTGCACGGGAGGTAGCCTACAATGAGCAGTTCTTC
d_call: TRBD2; j_call: TRBJ2-7; v_call: TRBV27; clone_size: -; cdr3_aa: CASSSSGGQYEQYF; cdr3_nt: TGTGCCAGCAGTTCTAGCGGGGGTCAATACGAGCAGTACTTC
d_call: -; j_call: TRBJ1-1; v_call: TRBV6-1; clone_size: -; cdr3_aa: CASRRIDLGPEAFF; cdr3_nt: TGTGCCAGCAGGAGGATAGATCTGGGGCCTGAAGCTTTCTTT
d_call: TRBD2; j_call: TRBJ2-5; v_call: TRBV7-9; clone_size: -; cdr3_aa: CASSLGGLETQYF; cdr3_nt: TGTGCCAGCAGCTTGGGAGGGTTGGAGACCCAGTACTTC
d_call: -; j_call: TRBJ2-3; v_call: TRBV2; clone_size: -; cdr3_aa: CASDATQYF; cdr3_nt: TGTGCCAGCGATGCTACGCAGTATTTT
d_call: -; j_call: TRBJ1-5; v_call: TRBV7-9; clone_size: few; cdr3_aa: CASSLGDAQPQHF; cdr3_nt: TGTGCCAGCAGCTTAGGGGATGCACAGCCCCAGCATTTT
d_call: -; j_call: TRBJ2-5; v_call: TRBV9; clone_size: -; cdr3_aa: CASSPQGLSEETQYF; cdr3_nt: TGTGCCAGCAGCCCCCAAGGACTAAGCGAAGAGACCCAGTACTTC
d_call: TRBD1; j_call: TRBJ2-5; v_call: TRBV5-1; clone_size: -; cdr3_aa: CASSFDDRALEETQYF; cdr3_nt: TGCGCCAGCAGCTTTGATGACAGGGCCCTGGAAGAGACCCAGTACTTC
d_call: TRBD2; j_call: TRBJ2-5; v_call: TRBV27; clone_size: -; cdr3_aa: CASGPLTTAGVRETQYF; cdr3_nt: TGTGCCAGCGGCCCTCTTACGACAGCGGGAGTACGGGAGACCCAGTACTTC
d_call: -; j_call: TRBJ1-1; v_call: TRBV6-5; clone_size: -; cdr3_aa: CASSQEDTEAFF; cdr3_nt: TGTGCCAGCAGCCAGGAGGACACTGAAGCTTTCTTT
d_call: -; j_call: TRBJ2-5; v_call: TRBV9; clone_size: once; cdr3_aa: CASSVEGGPQETQYF; cdr3_nt: TGTGCCAGCAGCGTAGAGGGGGGACCTCAAGAGACCCAGTACTTC
d_call: -; j_call: TRBJ1-1; v_call: TRBV27; clone_size: -; cdr3_aa: CASSTTLNTEAFF; cdr3_nt: TGTGCCAGCAGTACCACTCTGAACACTGAAGCTTTCTTT
d_call: -; j_call: TRBJ1-2; v_call: TRBV25-1; clone_size: -; cdr3_aa: CASRPGEGGYTF; cdr3_nt: TGTGCCAGCCGTCCGGGGGAGGGAGGCTACACCTTC
d_call: TRBD1; j_call: TRBJ1-6; v_call: TRBV27; clone_size: -; cdr3_aa: CASSPRDRGDSPLHF; cdr3_nt: TGTGCCAGCAGTCCCCGTGACAGGGGTGATTCACCCCTCCACTTT
d_call: TRBD2; j_call: TRBJ2-3; v_call: TRBV4-1; clone_size: -; cdr3_aa: CASSPAAGTDTQYF; cdr3_nt: TGCGCCAGCAGCCCCGCAGCGGGAACAGATACGCAGTATTTT
d_call: TRBD1; j_call: TRBJ2-3; v_call: TRBV27; clone_size: -; cdr3_aa: CASGDRGHDTQYF; cdr3_nt: TGTGCCAGCGGGGACAGGGGCCATGATACGCAGTATTTT
d_call: -; j_call: TRBJ2-5; v_call: TRBV5-6; clone_size: -; cdr3_aa: CASSSGLEETQYF; cdr3_nt: TGTGCCAGCAGCTCGGGACTTGAAGAGACCCAGTACTTC
d_call: TRBD1; j_call: TRBJ1-1; v_call: TRBV5-6; clone_size: -; cdr3_aa: CASSSMTGPDTEAFF; cdr3_nt: TGTGCCAGCAGCTCGATGACAGGGCCGGACACTGAAGCTTTCTTT
d_call: -; j_call: TRBJ1-2; v_call: TRBV29-1; clone_size: -; cdr3_aa: CSVVGQGTYYGYTF; cdr3_nt: TGCAGCGTTGTGGGTCAGGGGACCTACTATGGCTACACCTTC
d_call: -; j_call: TRBJ2-2; v_call: TRBV4-3; clone_size: -; cdr3_aa: CASSQDPQGYTTGELFF; cdr3_nt: TGCGCCAGCAGCCAAGATCCCCAGGGGTATACCACCGGGGAGCTGTTTTTT
d_call: -; j_call: TRBJ1-4; v_call: TRBV5-5; clone_size: -; cdr3_aa: CASSSIPTNEKLFF; cdr3_nt: TGTGCCAGCAGCTCCATTCCAACTAATGAAAAACTGTTTTTT
d_call: -; j_call: TRBJ2-7; v_call: TRBV5-6; clone_size: -; cdr3_aa: CASSLPGAIEQYF; cdr3_nt: TGTGCCAGCAGCTTGCCAGGGGCCATCGAGCAGTACTTC
d_call: -; j_call: TRBJ1-5; v_call: TRBV4-1; clone_size: -; cdr3_aa: CASSQVQGQPQHF; cdr3_nt: TGCGCCAGCAGCCAAGTGCAAGGCCAGCCCCAGCATTTT
d_call: TRBD1; j_call: TRBJ1-1; v_call: TRBV4-1; clone_size: once; cdr3_aa: CASSQGDRGNSRTEAFF; cdr3_nt: TGCGCCAGCAGCCAGGGGGACAGGGGAAATTCGAGGACTGAAGCTTTCTTT
d_call: TRBD1; j_call: TRBJ2-7; v_call: TRBV9; clone_size: -; cdr3_aa: CASSVGNRDSYDEQYF; cdr3_nt: TGTGCCAGCAGCGTAGGGAATAGGGACAGCTATGACGAGCAGTACTTC
d_call: -; j_call: TRBJ1-6; v_call: TRBV5-6; clone_size: -; cdr3_aa: CASSFSGVYSPLHF; cdr3_nt: TGTGCCAGCAGCTTCTCGGGGGTATATTCACCCCTCCACTTT
d_call: -; j_call: TRBJ1-5; v_call: TRBV7-8; clone_size: -; cdr3_aa: CASSLFHVGGNQPQHF; cdr3_nt: TGTGCCAGCAGCTTATTCCACGTTGGGGGCAATCAGCCCCAGCATTTT
d_call: TRBD1; j_call: TRBJ1-6; v_call: TRBV2; clone_size: once; cdr3_aa: CASRDRDRIMSSYNSPLHF; cdr3_nt: TGTGCCAGCAGGGACCGGGACAGGATAATGAGCTCCTATAATTCACCCCTCCACTTT
d_call: -; j_call: TRBJ2-7; v_call: TRBV6-1; clone_size: -; cdr3_aa: CASSEGGDLAYEQYF; cdr3_nt: TGTGCCAGCAGTGAAGGAGGAGACCTAGCCTACGAGCAGTACTTC